These T cell receptor beta chains were read from a single sample in a study of long-term antiretroviral therapy in people with HIV. Using immunoSEQ multiplex PCR, the repertoire was profiled, and TCRdb retains in-frame clones only, with some absent. The repertoire holds around 16,000 clones, with around 89% as singletons. The specimen comprised unsorted PBMCs, sampled 0.7 years before starting antiretroviral therapy. All receptors derive from a man between 45 and 60 years old with HIV. CDR3s include the opening cysteine and the closing phenylalanine or tryptophan. The D gene is left open where the match is weak. Size is omitted from some rows. Given values are once, few, many or a class for expanded clones.

TRBJ2-5 TRBV5-1 - TRBD1 CASSTRTGGVQETQYF TGCGCCAGCAGCACCCGGACAGGGGGGGTCCAAGAGACCCAGTACTTC
TRBJ2-7 TRBV6-4 - TRBD2 CASSEPGLAGFYEQYF TGTGCCAGCAGTGAGCCGGGACTAGCGGGATTCTACGAGCAGTACTTC
TRBJ1-6 TRBV6-7 - - CASSLRHPSSYNSPLHF TGTGCCAGCAGTTTGAGACACCCAAGCTCCTATAATTCACCCCTCCACTTT
TRBJ2-7 TRBV10-2 - TRBD1 CASTLTGVFGEQYF TGCGCCAGTACGTTGACAGGGGTTTTTGGCGAGCAGTACTTC
TRBJ2-1 TRBV2 - - CASIPSGRNEQFF TGTGCCAGCATTCCGTCGGGCCGCAATGAGCAGTTCTTC
TRBJ2-7 TRBV7-3 - - CASSLGLGEQYF TGTGCCAGCAGCTTAGGCCTCGGCGAGCAGTACTTC
TRBJ2-1 TRBV30 - TRBD2 CAWTSGLVEQFF TGTGCCTGGACTAGCGGGTTGGTTGAGCAGTTCTTC
TRBJ2-5 TRBV12-5 - TRBD2 CASGLQRTSGSETQYF TGTGCTAGTGGTTTGCAACGGACTAGCGGGAGCGAGACCCAGTACTTC
TRBJ1-1 TRBV13 once - CASSLGRLNTEAFF TGTGCCAGCAGCTTAGGACGGCTGAACACTGAAGCTTTCTTT
TRBJ2-1 TRBV30 few - CAWSRTILSYNEQFF TGTGCCTGGAGCCGGACTATCCTCTCCTACAATGAGCAGTTCTTC
TRBJ1-6 TRBV7-2 - - CASSFLVKQVKNSPLHF TGTGCCAGCAGCTTTTTAGTAAAACAGGTGAAGAATTCACCCCTCCACTTT
TRBJ2-1 TRBV6-4 - - CASGKVQNEQFF TGTGCCAGCGGGAAGGTTCAGAATGAGCAGTTCTTC
TRBJ2-1 TRBV19 - - CASRVLHPKNEQFF TGTGCCAGTAGGGTACTTCACCCGAAGAATGAGCAGTTCTTC
TRBJ1-4 TRBV28 - - CASRGTDATNEKLFF TGTGCCAGCAGGGGTACGGATGCAACTAATGAAAAACTGTTTTTT
TRBJ2-7 TRBV29-1 - - CSVATGAAFSYEQYF TGCAGCGTTGCGACAGGTGCGGCCTTCTCCTACGAGCAGTACTTC
TRBJ2-6 TRBV29-1 - - CSVETYSGANVLTF TGCAGCGTTGAAACTTACTCTGGGGCCAACGTCCTGACTTTC
TRBJ1-2 TRBV5-1 - TRBD1 CASSPGQGNYGYTF TGCGCCAGCAGCCCCGGACAGGGTAACTATGGCTACACCTTC
TRBJ1-2 TRBV15 - - CATSRDSEGNGYTF TGTGCCACCAGCAGAGATTCGGAGGGAAATGGCTACACCTTC
TRBJ2-1 TRBV5-1 - - CASSLNERHSYNEQFF TGCGCCAGCAGCTTGAACGAGAGGCACTCCTACAATGAGCAGTTCTTC
TRBJ2-7 TRBV5-8 - TRBD2 CAGRSSGRAYEQYF TGTGCCGGCCGAAGTAGCGGGCGAGCCTACGAGCAGTACTTC
TRBJ1-1 TRBV19 - - CASSIQVNTEAFF TGTGCCAGTAGTATCCAGGTGAACACTGAAGCTTTCTTT
TRBJ2-7 TRBV27 - TRBD2 CASSFVGGRAYEQYF TGTGCCAGCAGCTTCGTTGGCGGGAGGGCCTACGAGCAGTACTTC
TRBJ1-1 TRBV27 - - CASSATGWNTEAFF TGTGCCAGCAGTGCCACAGGGTGGAACACTGAAGCTTTCTTT
TRBJ2-1 TRBV5-1 - TRBD2 CASSGSGVSYNEQFF TGCGCCAGCAGCGGTAGCGGGGTGTCCTACAATGAGCAGTTCTTC
TRBJ1-3 TRBV11-3 - - CASSFSGPGNTIYF TGTGCCAGCAGCTTTTCGGGGCCTGGAAACACCATATATTTT
TRBJ2-7 TRBV4-2 once TRBD2 CASSQGGTSGTDGYEQYF TGTGCCAGCAGCCAAGGGGGGACTAGCGGGACCGATGGATACGAGCAGTACTTC
TRBJ1-1 TRBV18 - - CASSPWRRMNTEAFF TGTGCCAGCTCACCCTGGAGACGGATGAACACTGAAGCTTTCTTT
TRBJ1-1 TRBV7-9 once - CASSFTGLNTEAFF TGTGCCAGCAGCTTCACAGGGTTGAACACTGAAGCTTTCTTT
TRBJ1-1 TRBV19 - TRBD1 CASNYNRGNTEAFF TGTGCCAGTAATTATAACAGGGGAAACACTGAAGCTTTCTTT
TRBJ1-5 TRBV19 - - CASWDGRVGGYSNQPQHF TGTGCCAGTTGGGATGGAAGGGTGGGTGGGTATAGCAATCAGCCCCAGCATTTT
TRBJ1-2 TRBV5-1 - - CASSLQLPGGYTF TGCGCCAGCAGCTTGCAGCTCCCGGGAGGCTACACCTTC
TRBJ1-2 TRBV5-4 - - CASSLDRNYGYTF TGTGCCAGCAGCTTGGACAGGAACTATGGCTACACCTTC
TRBJ1-2 TRBV10-3 - TRBD1 CAISDPGQLITGYGYTF TGTGCCATCAGTGACCCGGGACAGTTAATTACGGGCTATGGCTACACCTTC
TRBJ2-2 TRBV4-3 - - CASSQDSAEGRGNTGELFF TGCGCCAGCAGCCAAGATAGCGCTGAGGGGCGGGGGAACACCGGGGAGCTGTTTTTT
TRBJ1-2 TRBV7-2 - - CASSLVVGEGYGYTF TGTGCCAGCAGCTTAGTTGTAGGCGAGGGCTATGGCTACACCTTC
TRBJ1-1 TRBV6-5 - - CASSRLSEGNTEAFF TGTGCCAGCAGCCGCCTCTCCGAGGGGAACACTGAAGCTTTCTTT
TRBJ2-7 TRBV4-3 - - CASSRAVLSYEQYF TGCGCCAGCAGCCGGGCGGTTCTCTCCTACGAGCAGTACTTC
TRBJ2-2 TRBV28 - TRBD1 CASSLQGANTGELFF TGTGCCAGCAGTTTGCAGGGGGCGAACACCGGGGAGCTGTTTTTT
TRBJ2-3 TRBV5-1 - - CASSLKDTSTDTQYF TGCGCCAGCAGCTTGAAAGACACTAGCACAGATACGCAGTATTTT
TRBJ2-1 TRBV7-9 few - CASSLLGQAASYNEQFF TGTGCCAGCAGCTTACTAGGGCAAGCGGCCTCCTACAATGAGCAGTTCTTC
TRBJ2-1 TRBV10-2 few - CASSEVAVLYNEQFF TGCGCCAGCAGTGAAGTTGCGGTTCTTTACAATGAGCAGTTCTTC
TRBJ1-3 TRBV5-1 - - CASSYGGPSSIYF TGCGCCAGCAGCTATGGGGGGCCCTCCTCCATATATTTT
TRBJ2-5 TRBV29-1 once - CSVVKNLQETQYF TGCAGCGTTGTTAAGAACCTCCAAGAGACCCAGTACTTC